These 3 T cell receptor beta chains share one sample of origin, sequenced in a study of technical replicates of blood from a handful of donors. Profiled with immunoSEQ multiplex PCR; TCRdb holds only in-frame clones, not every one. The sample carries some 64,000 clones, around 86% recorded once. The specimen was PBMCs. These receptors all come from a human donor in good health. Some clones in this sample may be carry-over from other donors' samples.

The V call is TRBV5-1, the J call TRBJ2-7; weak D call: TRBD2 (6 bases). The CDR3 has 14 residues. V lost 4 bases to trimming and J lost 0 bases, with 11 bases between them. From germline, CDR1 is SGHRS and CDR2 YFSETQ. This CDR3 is CASSSRESSYEQYF. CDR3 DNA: TGCGCCAGCAGCAGCCGGGAGTCCTCCTACGAGCAGTACTTC.

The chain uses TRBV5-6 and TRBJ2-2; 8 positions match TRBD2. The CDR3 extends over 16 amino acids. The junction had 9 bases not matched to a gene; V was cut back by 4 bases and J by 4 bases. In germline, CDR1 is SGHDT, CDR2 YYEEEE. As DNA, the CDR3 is TGTGCCAGCAGCATGCCCAGCGGGAGCCCCACCGGGGAGCTGTTTTTT. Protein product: CASSMPSGSPTGELFF.

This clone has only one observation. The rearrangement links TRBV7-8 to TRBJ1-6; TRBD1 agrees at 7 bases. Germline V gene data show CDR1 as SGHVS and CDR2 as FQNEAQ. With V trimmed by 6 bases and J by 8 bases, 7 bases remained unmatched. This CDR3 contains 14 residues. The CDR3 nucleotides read TGTGCCAGCAGACAGGGGAGGTCGGATTCACCCCTCCACTTT. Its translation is CASRQGRSDSPLHF.